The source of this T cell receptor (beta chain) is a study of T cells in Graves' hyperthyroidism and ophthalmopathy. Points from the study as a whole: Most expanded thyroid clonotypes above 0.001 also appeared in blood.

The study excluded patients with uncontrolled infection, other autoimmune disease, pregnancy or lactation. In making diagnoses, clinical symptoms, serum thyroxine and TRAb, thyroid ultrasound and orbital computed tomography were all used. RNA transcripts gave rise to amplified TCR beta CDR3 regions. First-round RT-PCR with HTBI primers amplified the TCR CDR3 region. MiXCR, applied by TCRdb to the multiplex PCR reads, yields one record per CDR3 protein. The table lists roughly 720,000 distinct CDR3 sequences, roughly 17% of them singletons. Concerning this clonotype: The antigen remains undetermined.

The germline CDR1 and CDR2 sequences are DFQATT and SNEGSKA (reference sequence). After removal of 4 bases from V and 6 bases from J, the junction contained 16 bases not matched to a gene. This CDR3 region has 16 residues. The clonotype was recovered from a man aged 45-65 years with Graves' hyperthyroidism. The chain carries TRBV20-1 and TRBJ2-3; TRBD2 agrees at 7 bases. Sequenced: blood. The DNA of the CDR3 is TGCAGTGCTAAGGTATTTAGCGGGCAGCAGAAGGATACGCAGTATTTT. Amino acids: CSAKVFSGQQKDTQYF.